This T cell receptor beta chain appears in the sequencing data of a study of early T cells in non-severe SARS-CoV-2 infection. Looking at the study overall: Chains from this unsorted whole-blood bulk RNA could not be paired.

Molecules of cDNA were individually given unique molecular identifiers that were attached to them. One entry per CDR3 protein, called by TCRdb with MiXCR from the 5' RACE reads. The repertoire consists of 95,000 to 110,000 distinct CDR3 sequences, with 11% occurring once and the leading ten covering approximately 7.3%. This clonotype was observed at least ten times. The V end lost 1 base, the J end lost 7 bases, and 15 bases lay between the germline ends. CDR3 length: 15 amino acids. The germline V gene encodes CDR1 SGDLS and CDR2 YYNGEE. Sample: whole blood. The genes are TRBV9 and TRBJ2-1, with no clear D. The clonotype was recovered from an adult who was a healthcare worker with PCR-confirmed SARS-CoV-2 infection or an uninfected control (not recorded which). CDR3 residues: CASSVQETPTNEQFF. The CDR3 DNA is TGTGCCAGCAGCGTACAGGAAACCCCTACGAATGAGCAGTTCTTC.